These 29 T cell receptor beta chains were all obtained from the same sample, sequenced in a study of blood T cell repertoires in COVID-19. Repertoires were generated with immunoSEQ multiplex PCR, while TCRdb's copy carries only in-frame clones and drops some. The sample records 75,000 to 100,000 clones, 83% being singletons. The sequenced sample was peripheral blood. Source of these receptors: an elderly woman with acute or convalescent COVID-19.

This sequence joins TRBV6-6 and TRBJ1-2, with TRBD1 matching over 8 bases. This CDR3 has 13 residues. From germline, CDR1 is MNHNY and CDR2 SVGAGI (reference sequence). J gave up 4 bases and V 5 bases, and 3 bases lay outside the gene matches. The CDR3 region is CASSDRGGYGYTF. For the CDR3, the DNA is TGTGCCAGCAGTGACAGGGGAGGCTATGGCTACACCTTC.

The rearrangement uses TRBV5-3 and TRBJ1-4; no firm D call. TRBV5-3 is an ORF, with its function uncertain. With 4 bases removed from V and 1 base from J, the gap between germline ends came to 2 bases. This CDR3 comprises 12 residues. The DNA of the CDR3 is TGTGCCAGAAGCCAAACTAATGAAAAACTGTTTTTT. The encoded protein is CARSQTNEKLFF.

The chain employs TRBV23-1 and TRBJ1-5, with D perhaps matching TRBD1 (6 bases). TRBV23-1 is recorded as an ORF, its role being uncertain. This CDR3 contains 17 residues. The V end was cut by 0 bases, the J end by 3 bases, with 15 bases between. The CDR3 DNA reads as TGCGCCAGCAGTCAATCTTTGGACAGCCCCTTCAATCAGCCCCAGCATTTT. This gives the protein CASSQSLDSPFNQPQHF.

The chain links TRBV28 to TRBJ2-5; 7 positions match TRBD1. The germline V gene encodes CDR1 MDHEN and CDR2 SYDVKM. CDR3 length equals 14 residues. Trimming cost V 6 bases and J 5 bases; bases outside gene matches: 9. CDR3 coding DNA: TGTGCCAGCAGACCTGGGACAGCGGTGGAGACCCAGTACTTC. Translated, it gives CASRPGTAVETQYF.

This clone was seen a few times. The V gene is TRBV28, the J gene TRBJ1-4; D is uncertain. V lost 4 bases to trimming and J lost 5 bases, with 17 bases between them. Germline CDR1 MDHEN, CDR2 SYDVKM. The CDR3 is made up of 16 amino acids. CDR3 bases: TGTGCCAGCAGTTCCCCCTTGGCAGGTTCCAATGAAAAACTGTTTTTT. As protein: CASSSPLAGSNEKLFF.

This chain's CDR3 is CASSLDQGNGYTF. DNA of the CDR3: TGTGCCAGCAGCTTGGATCAGGGGAATGGCTACACCTTC. The chain is built from TRBV5-4 and TRBJ1-2; D is possibly TRBD1 (6 bases). This CDR3 region has 13 residues. V was clipped by 0 bases and J by 6 bases, with 9 bases between them. The germline V gene encodes CDR1 SGHNT and CDR2 YYREEE (reference sequence). Complete variable domain (other parts from reference TRBV5-4 and TRBJ1-2): ETGVTQSPTHLIKTRGQQVTLRCSSQSGHNTVSWYQQALGQGPQFIFQYYREEENGRGNFPPRFSGLQFPNYSSELNVNALELDDSALYLCASSLDQGNGYTFGSGTRLTVV.

The chain recombines TRBV19 with TRBJ2-6; 10 bases match TRBD2. The V and J ends lost 6 bases and 0 bases, in that order; junction bases with no gene match: 5. From germline, CDR1 is LNHDA and CDR2 SQIVND (reference sequence). This CDR3 comprises 17 residues. The CDR3 DNA is TGTGCCAGTAGCCCTAGCGGGAGCCTCTCTGGGGCCAACGTCCTGACTTTC. As protein: CASSPSGSLSGANVLTF.

J is TRBJ2-1 and V is TRBV24-1; perhaps TRBD1 as D (5 bases). The CDR3 totals 15 residues. V was pared by 4 bases and J by 0 bases, with 9 bases between. Germline assignment: CDR1 KGHDR and CDR2 SFDVKD. The CDR3 DNA sequence: TGTGCCACCAGTGACCTGGACATCTCCTACAATGAGCAGTTCTTC. It specifies CATSDLDISYNEQFF.

In this sample, this clone turned up once. The genes are TRBV29-1 and TRBJ2-3; no clear D gene. Germline values: CDR1 SQVTM, CDR2 ANQGSEA. Trimming removed 3 bases at V and 0 bases at J, with 13 bases between. The CDR3 totals 15 residues. The CDR3 DNA sequence: TGCAGCGTTGACGTCCCCCCCGGTAGCACAGATACGCAGTATTTT. Protein product: CSVDVPPGSTDTQYF.

The chain is built from TRBV15 and TRBJ1-5; D remains unclear. The CDR3 is 14 amino acids. The V and J ends lost 3 bases and 5 bases respectively, with 11 bases between them. In germline, CDR1 is LNHNV, CDR2 YYDKDF (reference sequence). CDR3 loop: CATSRPEGHQPQHF. CDR3 nucleotide sequence: TGTGCCACCAGCAGGCCGGAGGGTCATCAGCCCCAGCATTTT.

This clone has just a few counts. The chain is built from TRBV2 and TRBJ2-4; D is perhaps TRBD1 (7 bases). This CDR3 spans 12 amino acids. Trimming cost V 10 bases and J 6 bases, with 13 bases left between them. Germline loops: CDR1 SNHLY, CDR2 FYNNEI. CDR3 sequence reads: CATEGAGNIQYF. CDR3 in DNA: TGTGCCACGGAGGGGGCAGGAAACATTCAGTACTTC.

The chain uses TRBV24-1 and TRBJ1-5; D might be TRBD1 (5 bases). Germline V CDR1 and CDR2: KGHDR, SFDVKD. V gave up 5 bases and J gave up 7 bases, with 11 bases separating them. The CDR3 sequence is 13 residues long. Written as DNA, the CDR3 is TGTGCCACCAGTGCCCGGGGGAGGCAGCCCCAGCATTTT. Translation gives CATSARGRQPQHF.

The rearrangement uses TRBV19 and TRBJ2-5; 7 bases are shared with TRBD1. The CDR3 covers 15 residues. Germline V gene data show CDR1 as LNHDA and CDR2 as SQIVND (reference sequence). The trim removed 5 bases at V and 5 bases at J, leaving 11 bases unmatched. CDR3 bases: TGTGCCAGTAGTTTACGACAGGGTTTGCAGGAGACCCAGTACTTC. It codes for CASSLRQGLQETQYF.

This clone came up a few times. V gene TRBV6-4 combines with J gene TRBJ1-2, with TRBD1 matching 12 bases. Germline lookup yields CDR1 MRHNA and CDR2 SNTAGT. The CDR3 totals 16 residues. The junction had 6 bases not matched to a gene; V was cut back by 0 bases and J by 7 bases. The CDR3 is CASSDSGQGAVSGYTF. For the CDR3, the DNA is TGTGCCAGCAGTGACTCGGGACAGGGGGCTGTAAGTGGCTACACCTTC.

The V call is TRBV18, the J call TRBJ2-7, with D possibly TRBD1 on 6 matching bases. The germline CDR1 and CDR2 sequences are KGHSH and LQKENI. CDR3 length: 15 amino acids. The V and J ends lost 2 bases and 5 bases respectively, with 16 bases between them. The CDR3 region is CASSPGRQESHEQYF. The CDR3 region has the DNA TGTGCCAGCTCACCAGGGAGACAGGAGTCCCACGAGCAGTACTTC.

The CDR3, as DNA: TGTGCCAGCAGGCTCGATGCCAGAGCGGTTAAGTTCTTC. It encodes CASRLDARAVKFF. The V call is TRBV12-3 or TRBV12-4, the J call TRBJ2-1; weak D call: TRBD2 (5 bases). This CDR3 is built from 13 residues. V lost 6 bases and J lost 14, with 20 bases in between.

On this clone itself: One junction end disagrees with the germline gene, perhaps due to a read error. The chain combines TRBV7-7 with TRBJ2-3, with 10 bases aligning to TRBD2. The germline CDR1 and CDR2 sequences are SSHAT and FNYEAQ (reference sequence). The CDR3 extends over 20 amino acids. The CDR3 nucleotides are TGTGCTAGCAGCTTAGAGGAACCCGAAAAGCGGGAGGGCCCTACAGATACGCAGTATTTT. Translating it yields CASSLEEPEKREGPTDTQYF. Drawing the rest from reference TRBV7-7 and TRBJ2-3, the complete variable domain is GAGVSQSPRYKVTKRGQDVTLRCDPISSHATLYWYQQALGQGPEFLTYFNYEAQPDKSGLPSDRFSAERPEGSISTLTIQRTEQRDSAMYRCASSLEEPEKREGPTDTQYFGPGTRLTVL.

The rearrangement joins TRBV18 to TRBJ2-3; 12 bases match TRBD2. Germline values: CDR1 KGHSH, CDR2 LQKENI. This CDR3 has 16 residues. The trim removed 5 bases at V and 3 bases at J, leaving 6 bases unmatched. CDR3 bases: TGTGCCAGCTCATCTAGCGGGAGGGCCTGGACAGATACGCAGTATTTT. As protein: CASSSSGRAWTDTQYF.

This chain joins TRBV5-4 and TRBJ2-7; D may be TRBD1 (5 bases). The CDR3 loop spans 15 amino acids. The V end lost 2 bases, the J end lost 5 bases, and 17 bases lay between the germline ends. Germline V gives CDR1 SGHNT, CDR2 YYREEE (reference sequence). CDR3 in amino acids: CASSFGTGPFNEQYF. The CDR3 DNA follows: TGTGCCAGCAGCTTCGGAACAGGACCCTTTAACGAGCAGTACTTC.

This chain connects TRBV5-1 to TRBJ2-2; a weak D match, TRBD1 (6 bases). Trimming removed 0 bases at V and 6 bases at J, with 12 bases between. This CDR3 region has 15 residues. CDR1 is SGHRS, CDR2 YFSETQ, per germline. As DNA, the CDR3 is TGCGCCAGCAGCTTGGCCACAGGGAGCGCCGGGGAGCTGTTTTTT. Its protein is CASSLATGSAGELFF.

The chain has TRBV5-5 and TRBJ1-2; 11 nucleotides agree with TRBD1. J was trimmed by 4 bases and V by 4 bases; bases with no gene match: 9. CDR3 length: 16 amino acids. Per germline, CDR1 SGHKS and CDR2 YYEKEE (reference sequence). The CDR3 here is CASSRGDRGLIYGYTF. CDR3 nucleotide sequence: TGTGCCAGCAGCCGCGGGGACAGGGGGTTAATCTATGGCTACACCTTC.

J is TRBJ2-7 and V is TRBV20-1; D ambiguous. The V end was cut by 3 bases, the J end by 0 bases, with 6 bases between. The CDR3 covers 12 residues. Germline loops: CDR1 DFQATT, CDR2 SNEGSKA (reference sequence). CDR3: CSASASSYEQYF. The CDR3 DNA reads TGCAGTGCTAGTGCCAGCTCCTACGAGCAGTACTTC.

The genes are TRBV19 and TRBJ2-6; 7 nucleotides line up with TRBD1. Losses at the gene ends were 5 bases for V and 2 bases for J; bases not matched to a gene: 3. CDR1 and CDR2 from the germline V gene are LNHDA and SQIVND (reference sequence). This CDR3 region has 15 residues. The CDR3 nucleotides are TGTGCCAGTAGTCTTGGACAGGCTGGGGCCAACGTCCTGACTTTC. It yields the protein CASSLGQAGANVLTF.

The chain combines TRBV9 with TRBJ2-5; 7 bases are a match to TRBD2. J was trimmed by 7 bases and V by 5 bases; bases with no gene match: 11. The CDR3 extends over 14 amino acids. CDR1 and CDR2 from the germline V gene are SGDLS and YYNGEE. CDR3 sequence reads: CASREGTTGGTQYF. DNA of the CDR3: TGTGCCAGCAGAGAAGGGACTACTGGGGGGACCCAGTACTTC.

This clone turned up a few times. This sequence joins TRBV19 and TRBJ2-1, with a tentative D call TRBD2 (5 bases). Germline loops: CDR1 LNHDA, CDR2 SQIVND (reference sequence). V lost 6 bases and J 2 bases, leaving 5 bases between the germline ends. The CDR3 extends over 12 amino acids. This CDR3 reads CASRTTYNEQFF. CDR3 nucleotides: TGTGCCAGTAGGACTACCTACAATGAGCAGTTCTTC.

The chain employs TRBV7-9 and TRBJ2-2; weak D call: TRBD1 (6 bases). The CDR3 has 14 residues. Looked up from germline, CDR1 is SEHNR and CDR2 is FQNEAQ (reference sequence). V lost 5 bases, J lost 4 bases, and 11 bases lay in between. CDR3: CASSLTGITGELFF. For the CDR3, the DNA is TGTGCCAGCAGCCTTACAGGGATCACCGGGGAGCTGTTTTTT. Looking up the rest from reference TRBV7-9 and TRBJ2-2 gives the full variable domain: DTGVSQNPRHKITKRGQNVTFRCDPISEHNRLYWYRQTLGQGPEFLTYFQNEAQLEKSRLLSDRFSAERPKGSFSTLEIQRTEQGDSAMYLCASSLTGITGELFFGEGSRLTVL.

This chain joins TRBV4-3 and TRBJ1-1; unclear D gene. This CDR3 has 15 residues. V was pared by 0 bases and J by 4 bases, with 12 bases between. Germline lookup yields CDR1 LGHNA and CDR2 YSLEER. The CDR3 DNA reads TGCGCCAGCAGCCAAGAGTCCTTCGGAGGCACTGAAGCTTTCTTT. Protein: CASSQESFGGTEAFF.

J is TRBJ1-1 and V is TRBV18; TRBD1 might be the D (6 bases). The CDR3 spans 15 residues. CDR1 is KGHSH and CDR2 is LQKENI in the germline V gene. Trimming shortened V by 3 bases and J by 1 base, and 12 bases separated the two germline ends. As DNA, the CDR3 is TGTGCCAGCTCACCCCTAGGACAGACGAACACTGAAGCTTTCTTT. Its protein is CASSPLGQTNTEAFF.

The chain couples TRBV6-5 to TRBJ2-5, with D maybe TRBD2 (7 bases). V lost 4 bases and J lost 3, with 12 bases in between. The germline V gene has CDR1 MNHEY and CDR2 SVGAGI. This CDR3 has 14 amino acids. CDR3 sequence: CASSLQGGEETQYF. In DNA, the CDR3 is TGTGCCAGCAGTTTACAGGGAGGGGAAGAGACCCAGTACTTC.